What follows are 7 T cell receptor beta chains derived from one specimen sequenced in a study of spatial heterogeneity in lung cancer (dated by TCRdb to between 2017 and 2020). The label giving this sample's time point can be read as: blood at routine non-recurrence follow-up after resection. Whole RNA extracted from tumor and nontumor lung tissue, or from cryopreserved PBMC samples, was used for TCR sequencing without cell sorting. The protocol used for the library was 5' RACE. This sample was sequenced with a NextSeq 500. TCRdb reworked the public reads: Q25 trimming with fastp, MiXCR clone assembly, productive beta chains retained. All rows with the same CDR3 protein become a single entry with the most common DNA and genes. The sample has 51,000 or so distinct CDR3 sequences on record, 7.4% of them singletons. Approximately 40% of the sample rests with the top ten. This specimen consisted of PBMCs, obtained at follow-up. These receptors were taken from a female donor with early-stage non-small cell lung cancer.

This clonotype was counted at least ten times. The germline gene is not matched at one end of the junction; a read error may be the cause. The J gene is TRBJ1-3, the V gene TRBV5-1, with D perhaps TRBD1 (6 bases). The CDR3 is 14 amino acids. The germline gives CDR1 SGHRS, CDR2 YFSETQ. CDR3 DNA: TGCGCCAGCAGTTTGGGGGGCACTGGAAACACCATATATTTT. Encoded protein: CASSLGGTGNTIYF. The entire variable domain, with the rest obtained from reference TRBV5-1 and TRBJ1-3, is as follows: KAGVTQTPRYLIKTRGQQVTLSCSPISGHRSVSWYQQTPGQGLQFLFEYFSETQRNKGNFPGRFSGRQFSNSRSEMNVSTLELGDSALYLCASSLGGTGNTIYFGEGSWLTVV.

The rearrangement uses TRBV12-3 or TRBV12-4 and TRBJ2-1, with 8 nucleotides matching TRBD2. Trimming cost V 5 bases and J 10 bases; bases outside gene matches: 16. The CDR3 contains 16 residues. The CDR3 protein is CASSLGGTRSPGEQFF. The CDR3, as DNA: TGTGCCAGCAGTCTCGGGGGGACTAGATCTCCGGGCGAGCAGTTCTTC.

This clonotype has ten or more counts. The rearrangement joins TRBV7-2 to TRBJ2-1; 7 nucleotides match TRBD1. The CDR3 spans 15 residues. Germline V gene sequence: CDR1 SGHTA, CDR2 FQGNSA. The trim removed 2 bases at V and 4 bases at J, leaving 5 bases unmatched. The CDR3 loop reads CASSLPGQTYNEQFF. The CDR3 bases are TGTGCCAGCAGCTTACCGGGACAGACTTACAATGAGCAGTTCTTC.

This clonotype occurred many times. The chain joins TRBV5-1 to TRBJ2-2; perhaps TRBD1 as D (6 bases). Germline CDR1 is SGHRS and CDR2 is YFSETQ. Trimming took 2 bases from V and 6 from J, leaving 11 bases between them. The CDR3 is 14 residues long. The CDR3 DNA sequence: TGCGCCAGCAGCTTTTTTACAGGGTCCGGGGAGCTGTTTTTT. Its translation is CASSFFTGSGELFF.

The table lists this clonotype with many counts. The chain joins TRBV6-1 to TRBJ2-6; 9 bases line up with TRBD2. V lost 8 bases to trimming and J lost 0 bases; unmatched junction nucleotides: 8. The CDR3 is made up of 17 amino acids. CDR1 and CDR2 from the germline V gene are MNHNS and SASEGT. The CDR3 DNA sequence: TGTGCCAGCCGACTAGCGGTTAGAGACTCTGGGGCCAACGTCCTGACTTTC. Protein sequence: CASRLAVRDSGANVLTF.

This clonotype was seen more than once but under ten times. This chain links TRBV4-1 with TRBJ2-5; 9 nucleotides agree with TRBD2. Per germline, CDR1 MGHRA and CDR2 YSYEKL. Germline trimming cut 1 base from V and 5 bases from J; bases unmatched to any gene: 5. This CDR3 region has 15 residues. Written as DNA, the CDR3 is TGCGCCAGCAGCCAAGTTGGACTAGCGCAGGAGACCCAGTACTTC. Amino acid sequence: CASSQVGLAQETQYF.

This chain joins TRBV11-2 and TRBJ1-2; weak D call: TRBD1 (5 bases). This CDR3 is 15 amino acids long. The germline CDR1 and CDR2 sequences are SGHAT and FQNNGV. V lost 4 bases to trimming and J lost 0 bases, with 12 bases between them. In DNA form, the CDR3 reads TGTGCCAGCAGCTCCCGGGACGCAGCTAACTATGGCTACACCTTC. It specifies CASSSRDAANYGYTF.